The clone carrying this T cell receptor (beta chain) was seen more than once but under ten times. The antigen is undetermined. The data stem from a study of T cell repertoires in cytomegalovirus infection. Study context: Peptides in the study included HLA-C-restricted and HLA-B-restricted CMV epitopes. Public TCR beta signatures were indicative of both CMV infection and a matching HLA type. General observations from the study: Carriers of CMV plus the relevant HLA were identified by cumulative public TCR beta family frequency. Dominating the ex vivo response were TCR beta clonotypes that were CMV-specific and HLA-C-restricted.

TCRdb called the reads again in MiXCR, with one record for every CDR3 protein. The sample yields about 110,000 distinct CDR3 sequences, 25% to 35% seen once. The sequence derives from a human donor in good health (CMV status not recorded). Some clones in this sample may be carry-over from other donors' samples. The input for sequencing was CD8+ T cells from cultured PBMCs, taken from culture after CMV antigen stimulation.

The DNA of the CDR3 is TGTGCCAGCAGCTTGGAGGTTCCAGGGGCCTACGAGCAGTACTTC. Translated, it gives CASSLEVPGAYEQYF. The V and J genes are TRBV5-4 and TRBJ2-7; D perhaps matches TRBD1 (6 bases). Germline lookup yields CDR1 SGHNT and CDR2 YYREEE (reference sequence). This CDR3 is 15 amino acids long. V gave up 0 bases and J gave up 2 bases, with 12 bases separating them.